Listed here is a single T cell receptor (beta chain). TCRdb's copy holds only in-frame clones and misses some; the assay was immunoSEQ multiplex PCR. The table shows approximately 60,000 clones, with around nine tenths occurring only once. The data derive from a study of technical replicates of blood from a few donors. Trimming took 2 bases from V and 4 from J, leaving 9 bases between them. The V gene's germline CDR1 is MNHEY and CDR2 SVGAGI. The CDR3 has 13 amino acids. V is TRBV6-5 and J is TRBJ2-7; D might be TRBD1 (6 bases). The source is a human donor in good health. Some clones in this sample may be carry-over from other donors' samples. The sample was PBMCs. The DNA for the CDR3 is TGTGCCAGCAGTTACCAGGGGCGATACGAGCAGTACTTC. Protein: CASSYQGRYEQYF.